Sequencing of this T cell receptor beta chain was carried out in a study of Graves' ophthalmopathy and Graves' hyperthyroidism. Amplified TCR beta CDR3 regions were obtained using RNA transcripts as template. An opening RT-PCR round employed HTBI primers and preceded a second-round multiplex PCR. TCRdb itself ran the multiplex PCR reads through MiXCR, one entry per CDR3 protein. The table shows about 160,000 distinct CDR3 sequences, with approximately 40% occurring only once. Study outcomes and limitations: Discrimination between ophthalmopathy and stable hyperthyroidism by a 13-signature model showed approximately 89% sensitivity and about 80% specificity. Blood was where most expanded thyroid clonotypes above 0.001 frequency also turned up.

In this cohort, patients with other autoimmune diseases, uncontrolled infections, pregnancy or lactation were excluded. Diagnostic conclusions were grounded in clinical symptoms, serum thyroxine, TRAb, thyroid ultrasound and orbital computed tomography. Comments on this clonotype: What it binds is unknown.

V dropped 3 bases and J dropped 7 bases, with 12 bases sitting between them. The CDR3 extends over 14 amino acids. CDR1 and CDR2 from the germline V gene are MNHEY and SVGEGT. What was sequenced was peripheral blood. The clonotype originates from a woman in her thirties or forties with Graves' ophthalmopathy. This rearrangement joins TRBV6-2 or TRBV6-3 to TRBJ2-2, with a tentative D call TRBD2 (5 bases). The CDR3 DNA reads as TGTGCCAGCAGTTATTACCTTGAGGGCGGGGAGCTGTTTTTT. Its protein is CASSYYLEGGELFF.